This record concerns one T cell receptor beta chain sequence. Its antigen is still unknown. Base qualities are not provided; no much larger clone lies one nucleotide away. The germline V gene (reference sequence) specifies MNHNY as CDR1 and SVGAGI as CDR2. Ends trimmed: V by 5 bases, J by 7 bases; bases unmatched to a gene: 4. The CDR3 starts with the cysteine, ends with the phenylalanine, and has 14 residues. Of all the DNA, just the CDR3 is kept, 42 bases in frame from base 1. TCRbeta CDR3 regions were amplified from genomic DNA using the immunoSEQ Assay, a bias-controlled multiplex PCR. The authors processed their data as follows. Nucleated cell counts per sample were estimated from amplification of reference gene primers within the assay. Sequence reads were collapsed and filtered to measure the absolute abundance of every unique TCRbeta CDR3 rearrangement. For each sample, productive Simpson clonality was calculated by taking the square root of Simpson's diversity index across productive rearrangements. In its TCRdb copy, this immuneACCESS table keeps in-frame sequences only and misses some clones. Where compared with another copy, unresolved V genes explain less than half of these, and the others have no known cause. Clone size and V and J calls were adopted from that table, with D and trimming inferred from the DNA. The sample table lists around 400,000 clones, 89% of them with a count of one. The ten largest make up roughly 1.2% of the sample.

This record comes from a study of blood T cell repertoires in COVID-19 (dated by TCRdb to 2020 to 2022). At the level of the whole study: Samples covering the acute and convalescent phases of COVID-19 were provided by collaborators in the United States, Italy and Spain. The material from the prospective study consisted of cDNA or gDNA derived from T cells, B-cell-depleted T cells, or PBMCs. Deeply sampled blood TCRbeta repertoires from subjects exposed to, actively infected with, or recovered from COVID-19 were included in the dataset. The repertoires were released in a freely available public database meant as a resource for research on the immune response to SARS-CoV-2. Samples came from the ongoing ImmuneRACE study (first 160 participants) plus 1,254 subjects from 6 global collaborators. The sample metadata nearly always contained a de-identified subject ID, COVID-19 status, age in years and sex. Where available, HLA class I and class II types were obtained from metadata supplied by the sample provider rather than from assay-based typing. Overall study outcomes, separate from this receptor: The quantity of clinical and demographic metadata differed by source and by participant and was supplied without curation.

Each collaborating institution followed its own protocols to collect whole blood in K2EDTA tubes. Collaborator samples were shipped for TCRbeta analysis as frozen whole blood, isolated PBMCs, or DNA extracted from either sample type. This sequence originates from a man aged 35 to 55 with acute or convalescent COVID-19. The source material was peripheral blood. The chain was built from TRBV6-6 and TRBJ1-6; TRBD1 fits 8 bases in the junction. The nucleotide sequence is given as TGTGCCAGCAGTCAGACAGGGGACAATTCACCCCTCCACTTT. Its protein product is CASSQTGDNSPLHF.